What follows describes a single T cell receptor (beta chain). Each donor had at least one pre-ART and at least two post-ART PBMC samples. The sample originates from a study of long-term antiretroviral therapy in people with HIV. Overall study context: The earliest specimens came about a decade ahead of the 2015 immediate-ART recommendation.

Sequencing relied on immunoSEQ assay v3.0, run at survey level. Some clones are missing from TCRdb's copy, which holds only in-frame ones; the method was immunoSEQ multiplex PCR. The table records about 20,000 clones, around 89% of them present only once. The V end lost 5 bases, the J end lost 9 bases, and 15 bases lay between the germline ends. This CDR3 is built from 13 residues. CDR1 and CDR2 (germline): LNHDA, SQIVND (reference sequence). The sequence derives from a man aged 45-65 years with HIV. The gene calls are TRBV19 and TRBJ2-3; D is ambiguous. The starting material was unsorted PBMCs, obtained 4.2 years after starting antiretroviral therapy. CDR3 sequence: CASSWSRLGTQYF. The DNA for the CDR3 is TGTGCCAGTAGTTGGTCCCGACTGGGAACGCAGTATTTT.